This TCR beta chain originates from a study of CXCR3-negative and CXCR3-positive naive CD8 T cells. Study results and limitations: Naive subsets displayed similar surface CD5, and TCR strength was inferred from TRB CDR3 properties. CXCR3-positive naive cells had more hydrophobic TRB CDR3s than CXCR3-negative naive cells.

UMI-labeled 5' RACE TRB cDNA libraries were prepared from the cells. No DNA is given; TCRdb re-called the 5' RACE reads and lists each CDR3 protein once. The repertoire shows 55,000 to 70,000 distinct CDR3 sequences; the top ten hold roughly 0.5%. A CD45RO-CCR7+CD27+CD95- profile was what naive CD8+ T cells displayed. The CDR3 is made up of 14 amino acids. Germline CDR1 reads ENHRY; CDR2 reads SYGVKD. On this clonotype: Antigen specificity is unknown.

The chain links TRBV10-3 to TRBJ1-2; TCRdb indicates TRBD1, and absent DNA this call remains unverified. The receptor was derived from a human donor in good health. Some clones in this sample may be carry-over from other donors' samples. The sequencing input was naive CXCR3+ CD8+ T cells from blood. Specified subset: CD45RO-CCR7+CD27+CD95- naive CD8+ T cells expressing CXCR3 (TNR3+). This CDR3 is CAISESTQGGGYTF.